What follows describes a single T cell receptor beta chain. The antigen remains unidentified. The sample is drawn from a study of blood T cells in healthy people across ages. Donors ranged from 6 to 90 years old and were healthy Caucasians in Russia. Every sample gave at least 5 micrograms of total RNA when it was extracted. Study-wide points: For the donors, CMV status was unknown and possibly confounded expanded clonotype changes.

A second PCR, run for about 6 to 11 cycles, used a sample-barcoded 5' primer plus a J-beta primer mix. Researchers report that a template-switch adaptor with 12 random nucleotides tagged each cDNA molecule. TCRdb processed the 5' RACE reads anew with MiXCR; each CDR3 protein has one entry. This sample carries under 2,000,000 distinct CDR3 sequences, roughly 50% of them seen once, and the ten largest clones take less than 2.5%. The V and J ends lost 4 bases and 7 bases respectively, with 22 bases between them. The CDR3 is 17 amino acids. CDR1 and CDR2 from the germline V gene are LGHDT and YNNKEL (reference sequence).

This receptor was taken from a woman in her thirties or forties in good health. Sequencing was done on a sample of blood. The chain combines TRBV3-1 with TRBJ1-4, with D perhaps TRBD1 (5 bases). The CDR3 here is CASSLYNRGPGTEKLFF. DNA of the CDR3: TGTGCCAGCAGCCTCTATAACCGCGGGCCGGGGACTGAAAAACTGTTTTTT.